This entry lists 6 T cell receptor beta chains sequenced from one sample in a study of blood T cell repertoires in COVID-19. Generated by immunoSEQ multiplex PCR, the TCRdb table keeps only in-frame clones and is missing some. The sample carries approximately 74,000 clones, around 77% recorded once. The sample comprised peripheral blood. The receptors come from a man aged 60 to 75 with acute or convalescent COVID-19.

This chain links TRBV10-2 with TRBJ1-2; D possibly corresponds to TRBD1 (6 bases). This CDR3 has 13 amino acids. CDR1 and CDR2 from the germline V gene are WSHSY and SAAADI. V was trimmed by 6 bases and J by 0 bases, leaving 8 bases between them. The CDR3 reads CASRDSSNYGYTF. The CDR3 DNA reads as TGCGCCAGCAGGGACAGCTCTAACTATGGCTACACCTTC.

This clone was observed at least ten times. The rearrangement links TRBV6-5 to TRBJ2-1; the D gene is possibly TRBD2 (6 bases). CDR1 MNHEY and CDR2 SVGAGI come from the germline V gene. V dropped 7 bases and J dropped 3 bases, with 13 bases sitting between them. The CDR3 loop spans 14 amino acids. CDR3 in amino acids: CASTPDGGYNEQFF. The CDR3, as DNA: TGTGCCAGCACCCCCGACGGGGGCTACAATGAGCAGTTCTTC.

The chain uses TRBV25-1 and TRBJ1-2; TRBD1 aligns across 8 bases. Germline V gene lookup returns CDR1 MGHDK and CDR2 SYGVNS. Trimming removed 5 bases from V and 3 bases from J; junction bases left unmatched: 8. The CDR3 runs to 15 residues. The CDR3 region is CASSSRTGPDYGYTF. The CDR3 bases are TGTGCCAGCAGTTCACGGACAGGGCCGGACTATGGCTACACCTTC.

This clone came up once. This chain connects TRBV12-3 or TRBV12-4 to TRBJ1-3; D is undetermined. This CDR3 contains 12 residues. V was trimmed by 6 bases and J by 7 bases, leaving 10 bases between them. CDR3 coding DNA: TGTGCCAGCAGCTCCCTGGGCAACACCATATATTTT. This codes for CASSSLGNTIYF.

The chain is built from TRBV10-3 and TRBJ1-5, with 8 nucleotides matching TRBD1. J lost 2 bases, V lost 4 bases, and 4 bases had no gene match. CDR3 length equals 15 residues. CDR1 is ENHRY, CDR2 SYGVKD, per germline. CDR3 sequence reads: CAISVGQGGNQPQHF. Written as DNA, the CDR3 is TGTGCCATCAGTGTCGGACAGGGTGGCAATCAGCCCCAGCATTTT.

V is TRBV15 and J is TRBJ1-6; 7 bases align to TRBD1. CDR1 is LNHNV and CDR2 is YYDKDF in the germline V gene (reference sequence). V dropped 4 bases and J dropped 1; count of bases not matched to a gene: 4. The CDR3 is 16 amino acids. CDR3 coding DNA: TGTGCCACCAGCAAAGGGGGACAGTCCTATAATTCACCCCTCCACTTT. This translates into CATSKGGQSYNSPLHF.